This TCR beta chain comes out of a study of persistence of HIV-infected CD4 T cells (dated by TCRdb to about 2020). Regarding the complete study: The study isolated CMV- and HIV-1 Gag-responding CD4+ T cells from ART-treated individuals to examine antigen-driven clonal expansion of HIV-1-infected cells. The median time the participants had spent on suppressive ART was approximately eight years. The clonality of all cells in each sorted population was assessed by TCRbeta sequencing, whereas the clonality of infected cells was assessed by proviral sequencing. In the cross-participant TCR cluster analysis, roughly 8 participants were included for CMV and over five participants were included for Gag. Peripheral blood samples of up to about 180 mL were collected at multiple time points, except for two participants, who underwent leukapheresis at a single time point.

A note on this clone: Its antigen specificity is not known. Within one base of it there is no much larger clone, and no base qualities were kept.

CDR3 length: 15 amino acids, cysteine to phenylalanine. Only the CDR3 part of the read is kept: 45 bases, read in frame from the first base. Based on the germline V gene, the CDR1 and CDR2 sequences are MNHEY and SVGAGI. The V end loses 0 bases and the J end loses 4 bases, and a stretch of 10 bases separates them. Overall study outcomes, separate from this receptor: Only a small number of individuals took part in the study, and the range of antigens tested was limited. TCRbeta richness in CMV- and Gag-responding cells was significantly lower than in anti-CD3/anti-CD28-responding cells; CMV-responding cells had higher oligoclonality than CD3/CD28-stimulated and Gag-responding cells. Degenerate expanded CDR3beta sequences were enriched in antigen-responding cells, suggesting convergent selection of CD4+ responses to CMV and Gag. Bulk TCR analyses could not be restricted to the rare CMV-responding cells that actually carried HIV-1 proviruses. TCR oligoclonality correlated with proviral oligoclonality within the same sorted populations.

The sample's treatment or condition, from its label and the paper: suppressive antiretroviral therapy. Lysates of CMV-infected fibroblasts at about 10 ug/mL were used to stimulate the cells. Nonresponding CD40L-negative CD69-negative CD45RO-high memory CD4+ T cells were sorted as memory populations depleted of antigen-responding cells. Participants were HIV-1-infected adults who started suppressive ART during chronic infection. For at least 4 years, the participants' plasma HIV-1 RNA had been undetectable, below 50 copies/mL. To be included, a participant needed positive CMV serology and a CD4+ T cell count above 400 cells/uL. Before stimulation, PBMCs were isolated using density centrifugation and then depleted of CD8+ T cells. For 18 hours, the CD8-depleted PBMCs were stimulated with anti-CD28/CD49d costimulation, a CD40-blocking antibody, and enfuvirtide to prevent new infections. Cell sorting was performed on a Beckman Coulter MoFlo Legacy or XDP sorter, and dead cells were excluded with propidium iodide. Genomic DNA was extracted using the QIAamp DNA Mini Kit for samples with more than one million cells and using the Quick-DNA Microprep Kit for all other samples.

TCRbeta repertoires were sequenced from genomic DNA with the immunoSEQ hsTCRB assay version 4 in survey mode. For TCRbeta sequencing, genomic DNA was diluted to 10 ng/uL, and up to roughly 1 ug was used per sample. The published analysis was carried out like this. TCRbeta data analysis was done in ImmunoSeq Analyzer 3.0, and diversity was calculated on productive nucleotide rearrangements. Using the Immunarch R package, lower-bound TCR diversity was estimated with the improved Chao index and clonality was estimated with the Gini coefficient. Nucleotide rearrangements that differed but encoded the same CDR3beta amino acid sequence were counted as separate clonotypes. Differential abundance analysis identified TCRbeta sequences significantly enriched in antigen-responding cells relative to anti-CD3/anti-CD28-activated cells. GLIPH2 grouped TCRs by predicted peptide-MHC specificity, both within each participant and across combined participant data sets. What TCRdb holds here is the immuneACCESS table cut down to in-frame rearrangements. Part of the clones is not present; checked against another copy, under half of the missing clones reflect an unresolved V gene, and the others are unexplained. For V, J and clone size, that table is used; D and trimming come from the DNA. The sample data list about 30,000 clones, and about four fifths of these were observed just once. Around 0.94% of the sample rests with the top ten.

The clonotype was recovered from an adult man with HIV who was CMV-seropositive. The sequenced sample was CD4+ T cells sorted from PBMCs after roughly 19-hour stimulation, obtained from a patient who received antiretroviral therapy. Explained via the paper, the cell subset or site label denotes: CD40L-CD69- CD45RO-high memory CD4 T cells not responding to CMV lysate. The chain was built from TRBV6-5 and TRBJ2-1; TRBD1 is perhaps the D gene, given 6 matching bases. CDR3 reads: CASSYSGARYNEQFF. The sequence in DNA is TGTGCCAGCAGTTACTCGGGGGCGCGTTACAATGAGCAGTTCTTC.